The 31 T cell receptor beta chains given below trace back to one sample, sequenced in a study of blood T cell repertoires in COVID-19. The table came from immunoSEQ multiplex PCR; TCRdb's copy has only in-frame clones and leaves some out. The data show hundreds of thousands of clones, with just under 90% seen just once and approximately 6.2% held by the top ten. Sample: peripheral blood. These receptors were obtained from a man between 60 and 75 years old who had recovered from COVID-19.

The CDR3 here is CASSSGQGPRAYEQYF. Written as DNA, the CDR3 is TGCGCCAGCAGCTCCGGACAGGGACCCAGGGCCTACGAGCAGTACTTC. This chain joins TRBV5-1 and TRBJ2-7, with 8 bases lining up with TRBD1. V was pared by 3 bases and J by 2 bases, with 10 bases of the junction left unmatched. The CDR3 is 16 amino acids. The germline V gene has CDR1 SGHRS and CDR2 YFSETQ. Full variable domain (outside the CDR3, taken from reference TRBV5-1 and TRBJ2-7): KAGVTQTPRYLIKTRGQQVTLSCSPISGHRSVSWYQQTPGQGLQFLFEYFSETQRNKGNFPGRFSGRQFSNSRSEMNVSTLELGDSALYLCASSSGQGPRAYEQYFGPGTRLTVT.

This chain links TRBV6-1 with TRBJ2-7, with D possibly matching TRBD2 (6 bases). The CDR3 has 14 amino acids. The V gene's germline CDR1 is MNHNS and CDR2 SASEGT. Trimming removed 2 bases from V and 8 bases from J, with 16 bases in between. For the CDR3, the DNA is TGTGCCAGCAGTGAAAGAGCGGGCGGCAACAAGCAGTACTTC. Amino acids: CASSERAGGNKQYF.

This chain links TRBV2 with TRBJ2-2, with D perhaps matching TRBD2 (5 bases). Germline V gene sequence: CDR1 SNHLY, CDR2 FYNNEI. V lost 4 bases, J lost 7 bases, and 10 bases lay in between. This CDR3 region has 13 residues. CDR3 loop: CASSGPRDGELFF. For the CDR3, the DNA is TGTGCCAGCAGTGGGCCACGGGACGGGGAGCTGTTTTTT.

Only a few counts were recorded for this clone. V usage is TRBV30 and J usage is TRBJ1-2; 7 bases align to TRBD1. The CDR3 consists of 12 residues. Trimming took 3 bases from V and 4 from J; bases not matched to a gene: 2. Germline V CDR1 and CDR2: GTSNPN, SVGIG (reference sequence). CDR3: CAWRDRPYGYTF. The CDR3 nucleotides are TGTGCCTGGAGGGACAGGCCCTATGGCTACACCTTC.

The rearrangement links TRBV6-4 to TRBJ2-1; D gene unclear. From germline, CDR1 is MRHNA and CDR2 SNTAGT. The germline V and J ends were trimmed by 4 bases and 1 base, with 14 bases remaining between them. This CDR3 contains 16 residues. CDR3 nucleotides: TGTGCCAGCAGTGCCGGGTCCCAGCTATCCTACAATGAGCAGTTCTTC. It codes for CASSAGSQLSYNEQFF.

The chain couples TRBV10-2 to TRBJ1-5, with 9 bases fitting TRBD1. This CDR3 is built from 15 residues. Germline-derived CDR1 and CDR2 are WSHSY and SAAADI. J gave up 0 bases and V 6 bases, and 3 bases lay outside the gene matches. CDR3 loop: CASRGTGNSNQPQHF. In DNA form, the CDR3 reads TGCGCCAGCAGGGGGACAGGGAATAGCAATCAGCCCCAGCATTTT.

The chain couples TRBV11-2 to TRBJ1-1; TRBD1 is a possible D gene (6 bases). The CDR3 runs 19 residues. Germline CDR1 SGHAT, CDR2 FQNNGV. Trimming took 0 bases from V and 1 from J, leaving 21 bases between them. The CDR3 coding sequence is TGTGCCAGCAGCTTAGACAGGGGAGGGGGGGTCCTTCGGAACACTGAAGCTTTCTTT. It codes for CASSLDRGGGVLRNTEAFF. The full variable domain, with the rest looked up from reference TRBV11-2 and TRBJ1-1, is EAGVAQSPRYKIIEKRQSVAFWCNPISGHATLYWYQQILGQGPKLLIQFQNNGVVDDSQLPKDRFSAERLKGVDSTLKIQPAKLEDSAVYLCASSLDRGGGVLRNTEAFFGQGTRLTVV.

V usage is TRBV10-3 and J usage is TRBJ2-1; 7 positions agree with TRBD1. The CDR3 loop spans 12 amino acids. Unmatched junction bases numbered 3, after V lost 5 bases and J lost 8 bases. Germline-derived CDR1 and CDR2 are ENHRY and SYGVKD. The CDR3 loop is CAISRQGDEQFF. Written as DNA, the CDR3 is TGTGCCATCAGTCGACAGGGCGATGAGCAGTTCTTC.

The CDR3 sequence is CASSLRSSTDTQYF. CDR3 DNA sequence: TGCGCCAGCAGCTTGCGAAGCTCCACAGATACGCAGTATTTT. The chain carries TRBV5-1 and TRBJ2-3; D uncertain. V lost 1 base and J 2 bases, leaving 8 bases between the germline ends. Germline V gene sequence: CDR1 SGHRS, CDR2 YFSETQ. This CDR3 is 14 amino acids long. The full variable domain, rest sourced from reference TRBV5-1 and TRBJ2-3, is KAGVTQTPRYLIKTRGQQVTLSCSPISGHRSVSWYQQTPGQGLQFLFEYFSETQRNKGNFPGRFSGRQFSNSRSEMNVSTLELGDSALYLCASSLRSSTDTQYFGPGTRLTVL.

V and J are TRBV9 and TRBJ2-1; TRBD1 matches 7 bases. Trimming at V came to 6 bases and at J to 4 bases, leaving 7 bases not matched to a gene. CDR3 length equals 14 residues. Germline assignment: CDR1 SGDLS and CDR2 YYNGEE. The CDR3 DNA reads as TGTGCCAGCAACGAGGGGGACAGTTACAATGAGCAGTTCTTC. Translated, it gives CASNEGDSYNEQFF.

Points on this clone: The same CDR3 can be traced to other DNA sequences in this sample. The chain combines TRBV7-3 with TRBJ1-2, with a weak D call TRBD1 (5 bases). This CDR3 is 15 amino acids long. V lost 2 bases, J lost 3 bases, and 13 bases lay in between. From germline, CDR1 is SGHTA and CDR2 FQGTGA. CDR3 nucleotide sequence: TGTGCCAGCAGCTTACGGGGGGGAAGAGACTATGGCTACACCTTC. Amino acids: CASSLRGGRDYGYTF.

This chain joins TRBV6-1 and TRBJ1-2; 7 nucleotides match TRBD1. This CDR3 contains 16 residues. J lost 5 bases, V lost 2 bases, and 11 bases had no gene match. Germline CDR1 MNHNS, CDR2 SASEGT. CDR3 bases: TGTGCCAGCAGTGAAATGGACAGGCCCTCGGTTTATGGCTACACCTTC. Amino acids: CASSEMDRPSVYGYTF.

The CDR3 region is CASSVGTGPYEQYF. The CDR3 nucleotides read TGTGCCAGCAGCGTAGGGACAGGGCCCTACGAGCAGTACTTC. This chain uses TRBV9 with TRBJ2-7, with TRBD1 matching over 8 bases. The CDR3 spans 14 residues. Germline CDR1 SGDLS, CDR2 YYNGEE. J lost 2 bases, V lost 0 bases, and 1 base had no gene match.

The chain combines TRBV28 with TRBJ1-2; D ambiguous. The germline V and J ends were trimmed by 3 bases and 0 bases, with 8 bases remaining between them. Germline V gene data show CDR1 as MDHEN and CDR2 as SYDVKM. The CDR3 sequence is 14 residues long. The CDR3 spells CASSLSRTNYGYTF. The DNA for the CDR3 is TGTGCCAGCAGTTTGTCCAGAACTAACTATGGCTACACCTTC.

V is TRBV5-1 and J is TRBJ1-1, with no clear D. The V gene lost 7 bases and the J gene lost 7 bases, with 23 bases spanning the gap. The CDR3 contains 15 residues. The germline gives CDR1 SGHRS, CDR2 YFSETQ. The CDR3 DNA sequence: TGCGCCAGCTACCCTGCTTTCGAGGCGCGCGGTGAAGCTTTCTTT. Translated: CASYPAFEARGEAFF.

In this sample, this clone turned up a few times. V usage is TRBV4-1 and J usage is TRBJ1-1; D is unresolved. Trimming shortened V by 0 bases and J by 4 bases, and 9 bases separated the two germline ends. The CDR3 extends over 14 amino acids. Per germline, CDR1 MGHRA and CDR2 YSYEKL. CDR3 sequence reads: CASSQEPESTEAFF. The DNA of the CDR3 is TGCGCCAGCAGCCAAGAGCCCGAGAGCACTGAAGCTTTCTTT.

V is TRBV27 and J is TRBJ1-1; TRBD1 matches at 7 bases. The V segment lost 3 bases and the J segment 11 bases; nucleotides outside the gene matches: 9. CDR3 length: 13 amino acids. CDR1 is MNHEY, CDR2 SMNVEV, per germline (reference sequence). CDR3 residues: CASSFSGQISAFF. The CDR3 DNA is TGTGCCAGCAGTTTCTCGGGACAGATCTCGGCTTTCTTT.

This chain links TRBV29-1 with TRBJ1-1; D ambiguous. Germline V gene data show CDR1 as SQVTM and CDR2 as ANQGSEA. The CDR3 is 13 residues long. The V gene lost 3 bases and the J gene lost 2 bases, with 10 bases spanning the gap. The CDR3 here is CSVDEGRNTEAFF. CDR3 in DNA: TGCAGCGTTGATGAGGGTAGAAACACTGAAGCTTTCTTT.

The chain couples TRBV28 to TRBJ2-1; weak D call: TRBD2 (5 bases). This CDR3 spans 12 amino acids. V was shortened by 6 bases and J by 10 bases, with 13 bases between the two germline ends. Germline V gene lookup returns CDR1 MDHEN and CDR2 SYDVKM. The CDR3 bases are TGTGCCAGCAGGTCCTCGGAGCGGGAGCAGTTCTTC. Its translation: CASRSSEREQFF.

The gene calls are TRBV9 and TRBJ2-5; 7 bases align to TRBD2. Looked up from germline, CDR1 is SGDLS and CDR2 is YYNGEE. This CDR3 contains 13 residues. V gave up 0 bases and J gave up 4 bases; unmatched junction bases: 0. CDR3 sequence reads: CASSVGTRETQYF. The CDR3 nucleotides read TGTGCCAGCAGCGTAGGGACTAGAGAGACCCAGTACTTC.

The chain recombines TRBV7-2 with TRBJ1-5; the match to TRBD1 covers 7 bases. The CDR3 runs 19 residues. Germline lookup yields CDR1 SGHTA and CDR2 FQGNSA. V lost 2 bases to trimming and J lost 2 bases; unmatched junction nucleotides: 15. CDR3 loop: CASSLYARGQFDGNQPQHF. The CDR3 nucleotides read TGTGCCAGCAGCTTATACGCGAGGGGACAGTTTGACGGCAATCAGCCCCAGCATTTT.

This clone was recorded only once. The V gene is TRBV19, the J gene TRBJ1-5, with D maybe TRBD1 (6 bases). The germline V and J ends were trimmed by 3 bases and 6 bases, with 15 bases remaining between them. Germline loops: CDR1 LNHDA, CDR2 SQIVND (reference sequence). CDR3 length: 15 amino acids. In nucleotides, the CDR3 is TGTGCCAGTAGTATCGGGGGCAGCGGGGGTCAGCCCCAGCATTTT. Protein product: CASSIGGSGGQPQHF.

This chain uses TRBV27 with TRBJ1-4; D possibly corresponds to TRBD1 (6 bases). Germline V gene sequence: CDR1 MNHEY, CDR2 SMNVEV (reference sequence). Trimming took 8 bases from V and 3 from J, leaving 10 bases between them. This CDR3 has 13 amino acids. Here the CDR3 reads CASRDTSNEKLFF. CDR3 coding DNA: TGTGCCAGCCGGGACACCTCTAATGAAAAACTGTTTTTT.

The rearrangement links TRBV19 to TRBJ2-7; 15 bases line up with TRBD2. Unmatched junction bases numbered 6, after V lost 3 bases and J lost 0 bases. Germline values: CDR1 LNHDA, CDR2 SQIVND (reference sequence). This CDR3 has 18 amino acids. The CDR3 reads CASSIGLAGGSSSYEQYF. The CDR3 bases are TGTGCCAGTAGTATTGGACTAGCGGGGGGGTCCAGCTCCTACGAGCAGTACTTC.

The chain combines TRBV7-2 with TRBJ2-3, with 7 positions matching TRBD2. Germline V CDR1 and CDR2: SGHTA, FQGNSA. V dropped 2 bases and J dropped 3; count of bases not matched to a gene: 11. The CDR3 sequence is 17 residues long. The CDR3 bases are TGTGCCAGCAGCTTATTTCGCGCCGCGGGAGTAACAGATACGCAGTATTTT. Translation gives CASSLFRAAGVTDTQYF.

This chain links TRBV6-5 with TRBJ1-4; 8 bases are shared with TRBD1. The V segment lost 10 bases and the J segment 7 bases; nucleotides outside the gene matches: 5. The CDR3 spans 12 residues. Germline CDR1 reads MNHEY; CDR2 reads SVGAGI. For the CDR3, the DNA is TGTGCCACCAGGGGGCAGGCTGAAAAACTGTTTTTT. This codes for CATRGQAEKLFF.

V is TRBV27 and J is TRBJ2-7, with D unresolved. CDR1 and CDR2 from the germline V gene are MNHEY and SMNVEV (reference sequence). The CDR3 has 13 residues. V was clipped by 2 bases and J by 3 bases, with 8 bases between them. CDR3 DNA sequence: TGTGCCAGCAGTTTACAAGCAGGCTACGAGCAGTACTTC. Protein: CASSLQAGYEQYF.

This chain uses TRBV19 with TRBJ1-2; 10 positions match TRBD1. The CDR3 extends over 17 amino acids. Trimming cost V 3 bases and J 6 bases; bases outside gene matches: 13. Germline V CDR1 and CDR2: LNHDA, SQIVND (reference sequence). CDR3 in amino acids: CASSMGTSVGQGHGYTF. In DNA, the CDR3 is TGTGCCAGTAGTATGGGAACTTCGGTGGGACAGGGGCATGGCTACACCTTC.

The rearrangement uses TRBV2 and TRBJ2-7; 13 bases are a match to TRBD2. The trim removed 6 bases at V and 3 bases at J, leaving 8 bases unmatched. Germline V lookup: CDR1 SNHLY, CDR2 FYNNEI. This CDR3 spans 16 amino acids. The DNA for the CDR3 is TGTGCCAGCAGCCGAGGACTAGCGGGAGTCCTCTACGAGCAGTACTTC. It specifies CASSRGLAGVLYEQYF.

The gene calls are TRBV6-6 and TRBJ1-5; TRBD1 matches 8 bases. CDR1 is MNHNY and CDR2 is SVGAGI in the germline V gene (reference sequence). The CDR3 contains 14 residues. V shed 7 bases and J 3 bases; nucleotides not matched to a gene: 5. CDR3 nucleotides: TGTGCCAGCATCCAGGACAGGGTCAATCAGCCCCAGCATTTT. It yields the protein CASIQDRVNQPQHF.

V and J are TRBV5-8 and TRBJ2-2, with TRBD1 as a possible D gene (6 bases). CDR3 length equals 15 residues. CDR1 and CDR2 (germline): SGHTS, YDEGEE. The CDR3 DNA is TGTGCTACGCAGGGGACCGACGGAAACACCGGGGAGCTGTTTTTT. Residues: CATQGTDGNTGELFF.